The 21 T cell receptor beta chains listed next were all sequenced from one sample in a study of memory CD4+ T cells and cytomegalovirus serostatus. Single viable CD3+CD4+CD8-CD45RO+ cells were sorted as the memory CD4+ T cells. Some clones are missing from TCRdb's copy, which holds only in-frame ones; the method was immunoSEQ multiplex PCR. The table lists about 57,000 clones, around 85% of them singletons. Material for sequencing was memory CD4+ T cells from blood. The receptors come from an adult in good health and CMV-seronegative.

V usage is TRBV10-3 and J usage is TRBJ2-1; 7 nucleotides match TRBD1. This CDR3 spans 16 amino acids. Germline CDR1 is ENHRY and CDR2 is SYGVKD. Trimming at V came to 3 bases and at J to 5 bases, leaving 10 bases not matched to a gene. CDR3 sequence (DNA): TGTGCCATCAGTGATGGCGAGACAGGGCTGAACAATGAGCAGTTCTTC. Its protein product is CAISDGETGLNNEQFF.

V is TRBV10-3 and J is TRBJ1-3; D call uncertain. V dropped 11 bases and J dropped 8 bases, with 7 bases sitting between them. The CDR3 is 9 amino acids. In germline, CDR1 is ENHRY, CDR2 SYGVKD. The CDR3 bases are TGTGCCTTTAGTGACACCATATATTTT. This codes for CAFSDTIYF.

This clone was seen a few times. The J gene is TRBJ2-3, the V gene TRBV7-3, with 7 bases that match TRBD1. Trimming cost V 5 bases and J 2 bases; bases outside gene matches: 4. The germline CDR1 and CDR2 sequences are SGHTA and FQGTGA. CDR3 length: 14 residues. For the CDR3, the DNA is TGTGCCAGCAGCCCGGGACAGCTCACAGATACGCAGTATTTT. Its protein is CASSPGQLTDTQYF. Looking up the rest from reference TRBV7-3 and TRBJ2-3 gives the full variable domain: GAGVSQTPSNKVTEKGKYVELRCDPISGHTALYWYRQSLGQGPEFLIYFQGTGAADDSGLPNDRFFAVRPEGSVSTLKIQRTERGDSAVYLCASSPGQLTDTQYFGPGTRLTVL.

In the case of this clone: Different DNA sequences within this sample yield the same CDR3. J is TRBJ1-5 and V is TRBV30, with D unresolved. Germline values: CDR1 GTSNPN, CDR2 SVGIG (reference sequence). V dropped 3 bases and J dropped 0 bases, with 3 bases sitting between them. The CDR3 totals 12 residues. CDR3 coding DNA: TGTGCCTGGAGCGGTAGCAATCAGCCCCAGCATTTT. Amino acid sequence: CAWSGSNQPQHF. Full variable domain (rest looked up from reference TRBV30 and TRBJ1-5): SQTIHQWPATLVQPVGSPLSLECTVEGTSNPNLYWYRQAAGRGLQLLFYSVGIGQISSEVPQNLSASRPQDRQFILSSKKLLLSDSGFYLCAWSGSNQPQHFGDGTRLSIL.

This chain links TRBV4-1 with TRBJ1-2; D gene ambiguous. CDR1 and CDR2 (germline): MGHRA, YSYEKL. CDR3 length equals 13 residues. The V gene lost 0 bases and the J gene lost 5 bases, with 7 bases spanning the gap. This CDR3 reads CASSQDDGYGYTF. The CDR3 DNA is TGCGCCAGCAGCCAAGATGACGGGTATGGCTACACCTTC.

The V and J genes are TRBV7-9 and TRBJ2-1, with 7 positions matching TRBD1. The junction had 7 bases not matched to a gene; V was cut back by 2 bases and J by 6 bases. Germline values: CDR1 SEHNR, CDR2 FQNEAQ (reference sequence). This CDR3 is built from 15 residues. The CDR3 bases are TGTGCCAGCAGCTTATGGGTGGCAGGGGGCAATGAGCAGTTCTTC. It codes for CASSLWVAGGNEQFF.

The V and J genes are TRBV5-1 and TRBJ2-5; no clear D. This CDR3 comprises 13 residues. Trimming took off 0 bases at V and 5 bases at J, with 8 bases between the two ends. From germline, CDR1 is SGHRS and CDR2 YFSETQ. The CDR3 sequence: CASSLDMGETQYF. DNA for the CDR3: TGCGCCAGCAGCTTGGATATGGGGGAGACCCAGTACTTC.

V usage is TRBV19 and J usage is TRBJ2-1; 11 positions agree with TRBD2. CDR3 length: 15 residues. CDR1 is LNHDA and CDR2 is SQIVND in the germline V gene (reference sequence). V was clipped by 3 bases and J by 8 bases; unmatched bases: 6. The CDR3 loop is CASSMLLAGADEQFF. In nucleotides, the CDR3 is TGTGCCAGTAGTATGCTACTAGCGGGGGCCGATGAGCAGTTCTTC.

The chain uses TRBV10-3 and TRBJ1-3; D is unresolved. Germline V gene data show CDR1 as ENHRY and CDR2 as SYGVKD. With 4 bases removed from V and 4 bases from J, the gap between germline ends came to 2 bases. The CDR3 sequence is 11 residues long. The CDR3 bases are TGTGCCATCAGTGGAGGAAACACCATATATTTT. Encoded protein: CAISGGNTIYF.

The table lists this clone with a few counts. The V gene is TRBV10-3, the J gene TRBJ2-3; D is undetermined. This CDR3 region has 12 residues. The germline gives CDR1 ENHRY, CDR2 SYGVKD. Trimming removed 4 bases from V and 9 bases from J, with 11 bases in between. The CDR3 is CAISAGEGTQYF. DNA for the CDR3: TGTGCCATCAGTGCTGGGGAAGGAACGCAGTATTTT.

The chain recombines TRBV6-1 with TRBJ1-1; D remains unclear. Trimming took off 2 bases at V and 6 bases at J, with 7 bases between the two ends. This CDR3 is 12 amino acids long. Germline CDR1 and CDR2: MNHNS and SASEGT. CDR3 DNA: TGTGCCAGCAGTGAAAGTGGCGCTGAAGCTTTCTTT. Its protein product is CASSESGAEAFF.

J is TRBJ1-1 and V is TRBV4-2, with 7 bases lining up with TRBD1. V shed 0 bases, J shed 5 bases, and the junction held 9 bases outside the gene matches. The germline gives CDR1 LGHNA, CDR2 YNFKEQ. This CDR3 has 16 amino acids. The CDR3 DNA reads TGTGCCAGCAGCCAAGACAGGGGGGGTGGATCGACTGAAGCTTTCTTT. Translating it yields CASSQDRGGGSTEAFF.

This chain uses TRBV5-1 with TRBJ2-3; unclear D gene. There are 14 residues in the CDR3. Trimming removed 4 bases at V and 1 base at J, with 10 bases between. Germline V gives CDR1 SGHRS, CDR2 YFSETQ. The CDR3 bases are TGCGCCAGCAGCGAGAGCCCAGGCACAGATACGCAGTATTTT. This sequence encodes CASSESPGTDTQYF.

CDR3 DNA sequence: TGTGCCAGCAGGAGGACAGGGTCCTACGAGCAGTACTTC. Its translation is CASRRTGSYEQYF. The genes are TRBV2 and TRBJ2-7; TRBD1 matches 8 bases. The germline V gene encodes CDR1 SNHLY and CDR2 FYNNEI. J was trimmed by 1 base and V by 6 bases; bases with no gene match: 2. This CDR3 spans 13 amino acids.

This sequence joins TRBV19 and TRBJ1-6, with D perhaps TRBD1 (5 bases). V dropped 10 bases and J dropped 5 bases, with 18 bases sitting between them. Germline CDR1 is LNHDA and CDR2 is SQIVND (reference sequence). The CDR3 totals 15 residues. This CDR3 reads CATTRGLNDNSPLHF. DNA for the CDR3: TGTGCCACCACAAGGGGCCTTAATGATAATTCACCCCTCCACTTT.

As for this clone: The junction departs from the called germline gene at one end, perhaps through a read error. The CDR3 nucleotides read TGTGCCAGCAGCTTGACGAGTAATTCACCCCTCCACTTT. Translation gives CASSLTSNSPLHF. This chain connects TRBV5-1 to TRBJ1-6; no reliable D call. CDR3 length: 13 amino acids. Looked up from germline, CDR1 is SGHRS and CDR2 is YFSETQ.

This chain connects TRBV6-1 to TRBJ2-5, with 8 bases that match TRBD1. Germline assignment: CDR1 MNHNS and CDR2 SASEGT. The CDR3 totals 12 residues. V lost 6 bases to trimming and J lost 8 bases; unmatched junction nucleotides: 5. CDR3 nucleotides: TGTGCCAGCAGCGCGGACAGGGTAACCCAGTACTTC. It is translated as CASSADRVTQYF.

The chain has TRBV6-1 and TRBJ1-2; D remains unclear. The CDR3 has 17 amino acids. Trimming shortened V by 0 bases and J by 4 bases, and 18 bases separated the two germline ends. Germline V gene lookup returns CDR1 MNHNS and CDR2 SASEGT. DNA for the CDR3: TGTGCCAGCAGTGAAGCGCTATTCTTGAGAGATGGCTATGGCTACACCTTC. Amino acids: CASSEALFLRDGYGYTF.

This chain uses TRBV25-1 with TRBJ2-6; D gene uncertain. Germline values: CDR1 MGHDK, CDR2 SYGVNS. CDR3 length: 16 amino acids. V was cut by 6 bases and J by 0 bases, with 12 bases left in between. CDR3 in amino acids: CASSPSPFSGANVLTF. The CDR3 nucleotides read TGTGCCAGCAGCCCGTCTCCCTTCTCTGGGGCCAACGTCCTGACTTTC.

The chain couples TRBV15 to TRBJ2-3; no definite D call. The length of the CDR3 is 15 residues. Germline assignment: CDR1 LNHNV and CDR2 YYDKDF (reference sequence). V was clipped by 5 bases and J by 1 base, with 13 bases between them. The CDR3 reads CATSVRLTGTDTQYF. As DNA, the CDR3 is TGTGCCACCAGCGTCCGACTGACGGGCACAGATACGCAGTATTTT.

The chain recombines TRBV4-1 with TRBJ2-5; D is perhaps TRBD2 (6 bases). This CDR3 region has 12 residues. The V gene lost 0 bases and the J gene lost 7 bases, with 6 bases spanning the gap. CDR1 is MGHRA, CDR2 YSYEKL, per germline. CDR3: CASSQEAGTQYF. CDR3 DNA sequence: TGCGCCAGCAGCCAAGAAGCGGGGACCCAGTACTTC.